A single sample gave rise to the 28 T cell receptor beta chains below, sequenced in a study of blood T cell repertoires in COVID-19. Using immunoSEQ multiplex PCR, the repertoire was profiled, and TCRdb retains in-frame clones only, with some absent. The table has 250,000 to 350,000 clones, 84% seen once; the top ten hold almost 1.5%. The sample comprised peripheral blood. These receptors originate from a human donor with COVID-19, enrolled during active disease. The donor label of this sample is uncertain.

V is TRBV28 and J is TRBJ1-2, with D uncertain. The CDR3 has 17 amino acids. Germline loops: CDR1 MDHEN, CDR2 SYDVKM. V gave up 2 bases and J gave up 4 bases, with 20 bases separating them. CDR3 coding DNA: TGTGCCAGCAGTTTACGGACCTACCCCCACGGGATCTATGGCTACACCTTC. Protein sequence: CASSLRTYPHGIYGYTF.

This chain joins TRBV12-3 or TRBV12-4 and TRBJ2-5; weak D call: TRBD2 (5 bases). The V gene lost 3 bases and the J gene lost 5 bases, with 7 bases spanning the gap. The CDR3 sequence is 12 residues long. The CDR3 sequence: CASSFGLETQYF. The CDR3 nucleotides read TGTGCCAGCAGTTTTGGACTGGAGACCCAGTACTTC.

V and J are TRBV4-2 and TRBJ2-3; D is ambiguous. Germline V gene data show CDR1 as LGHNA and CDR2 as YNFKEQ. Trimming took 4 bases from V and 4 from J, leaving 6 bases between them. The CDR3 is made up of 12 amino acids. As DNA, the CDR3 is TGTGCCAGCAGCCTCGGAGCAGATACGCAGTATTTT. Translation gives CASSLGADTQYF.

The gene calls are TRBV7-8 and TRBJ1-1; a possible D gene is TRBD1 (5 bases). V lost 2 bases and J 4 bases, leaving 17 bases between the germline ends. Looked up from germline, CDR1 is SGHVS and CDR2 is FQNEAQ. This CDR3 region has 16 residues. The CDR3 spells CASSLRGRGMGTEAFF. CDR3 in DNA: TGTGCCAGCAGCTTAAGGGGTCGGGGGATGGGCACTGAAGCTTTCTTT.

The V gene is TRBV28, the J gene TRBJ2-1, with TRBD2 matching over 9 bases. Trimming cost V 2 bases and J 0 bases; bases outside gene matches: 5. CDR3 size: 17 residues. CDR1 MDHEN and CDR2 SYDVKM come from the germline V gene. CDR3 sequence reads: CASSLTSGLSSYNEQFF. In DNA, the CDR3 is TGTGCCAGCAGTTTAACTAGCGGGCTTAGCTCCTACAATGAGCAGTTCTTC.

The rearrangement uses TRBV9 and TRBJ2-1; D is possibly TRBD2 (5 bases). The CDR3 is 15 amino acids. Trimming removed 4 bases from V and 4 bases from J, with 15 bases in between. Germline CDR1 reads SGDLS; CDR2 reads YYNGEE. The CDR3 coding sequence is TGTGCCAGCAGCCCTCAAGGGAGAGGGTACAATGAGCAGTTCTTC. Translation: CASSPQGRGYNEQFF.

This clone was seen more than once but under ten times. V gene TRBV11-1 combines with J gene TRBJ2-7; 9 nucleotides align to TRBD2. V was pared by 1 base and J by 6 bases, with 7 bases of the junction left unmatched. The CDR3 runs to 15 residues. CDR1 and CDR2 (germline): SGHAT, FQDESV (reference sequence). This CDR3 reads CASSLDPSGTSEQYF. The CDR3 region has the DNA TGTGCCAGCAGCTTAGACCCTAGCGGGACTTCCGAGCAGTACTTC.

This clone was found a few times. The chain links TRBV2 to TRBJ2-7; tentatively, D is TRBD1 (6 bases). CDR1 is SNHLY and CDR2 is FYNNEI in the germline V gene. V lost 9 bases and J lost 4, with 25 bases in between. The CDR3 has 16 residues. CDR3 residues: CASGESKTGFLYEQYF. The CDR3 DNA follows: TGTGCCAGTGGGGAGTCGAAGACAGGATTCCTTTACGAGCAGTACTTC. Complete variable domain (other parts from reference TRBV2 and TRBJ2-7): EPEVTQTPSHQVTQMGQEVILRCVPISNHLYFYWYRQILGQKVEFLVSFYNNEISEKSEIFDDQFSVERPDGSNFTLKIRSTKLEDSAMYFCASGESKTGFLYEQYFGPGTRLTVT.

The chain uses TRBV14 and TRBJ1-6, with D possibly TRBD1 on 6 matching bases. CDR1 SGHDN and CDR2 FVKESK come from the germline V gene. Deletions cut 2 bases from V and 10 bases from J, with 9 bases between. CDR3 size: 13 residues. CDR3 DNA: TGTGCCAGCAGCCAATACAGGGACTCACCCCTCCACTTT. This gives the protein CASSQYRDSPLHF.

The CDR3 DNA follows: TGTGCCACCAGCCCCCGGACAGGGAAAAAGACCCAGTACTTC. This codes for CATSPRTGKKTQYF. The J gene is TRBJ2-5, the V gene TRBV24-1, with 8 bases fitting TRBD1. J gave up 6 bases and V 7 bases, and 9 bases lay outside the gene matches. Germline loops: CDR1 KGHDR, CDR2 SFDVKD. The CDR3 is 14 amino acids.

The chain links TRBV19 to TRBJ1-2, with no clear D. V shed 4 bases and J shed 13 bases, with 13 bases lying between them. Germline V gene sequence: CDR1 LNHDA, CDR2 SQIVND (reference sequence). The CDR3 runs 11 residues. CDR3 DNA sequence: TGTGCCAGTAGTAATAAAAGAGGAGCCACCTTC. Translating it yields CASSNKRGATF.

V and J are TRBV5-1 and TRBJ2-2; 9 bases are a match to TRBD2. The CDR3 runs 18 residues. Germline assignment: CDR1 SGHRS and CDR2 YFSETQ. V dropped 4 bases and J dropped 0; count of bases not matched to a gene: 10. CDR3 region: CASSPSPLAGTNTGELFF. DNA for the CDR3: TGCGCCAGCAGCCCCAGCCCTCTAGCGGGAACGAACACCGGGGAGCTGTTTTTT.

The chain recombines TRBV7-8 with TRBJ1-4; 7 bases agree with TRBD1. Per the germline V gene, CDR1 is SGHVS and CDR2 is FQNEAQ. The V segment lost 5 bases and the J segment 3 bases; nucleotides outside the gene matches: 9. The CDR3 spans 16 residues. CDR3 nucleotide sequence: TGTGCCAGCAGCGAAACTCGGGGACAGTCTAATGAAAAACTGTTTTTT. It specifies CASSETRGQSNEKLFF.

The rearrangement uses TRBV5-4 and TRBJ2-7; D may be TRBD1 (5 bases). V dropped 4 bases and J dropped 0 bases, with 8 bases sitting between them. Germline CDR1 and CDR2: SGHNT and YYREEE (reference sequence). CDR3 size: 13 residues. As DNA, the CDR3 is TGTGCCAGCAGCATCCAGGGCTCCTACGAGCAGTACTTC. Translated: CASSIQGSYEQYF.

V gene TRBV6-5 combines with J gene TRBJ2-7, with 9 bases identical to TRBD1. Germline CDR1 and CDR2: MNHEY and SVGAGI. The ends lost 6 bases at V and 3 bases at J; junction bases unmatched: 9. The CDR3 contains 15 residues. The CDR3 DNA reads TGTGCCAGCAGGGAGGACAGGGGACTGATCTACGAGCAGTACTTC. It specifies CASREDRGLIYEQYF.

The CDR3 DNA follows: TGCGCCAGCACCGGGGGGGAGGCGGGGACAACCTACAATGAGCAGTTCTTC. Translating gives CASTGGEAGTTYNEQFF. This sequence joins TRBV4-1 and TRBJ2-1; TRBD2 matches at 8 bases. V shed 7 bases and J 2 bases; nucleotides not matched to a gene: 13. Per germline, CDR1 MGHRA and CDR2 YSYEKL. This CDR3 region has 17 residues.

Worth noting for this clone: The sample has other DNA sequences that encode this CDR3 too. The CDR3 nucleotides are TGTGCCAGTTCGACTAGCGGGAGAACTGATACGCAGTATTTT. It codes for CASSTSGRTDTQYF. The rearrangement uses TRBV19 and TRBJ2-3; 12 bases match TRBD2. Trimming removed 8 bases from V and 6 bases from J; junction bases left unmatched: 6. CDR1 is LNHDA, CDR2 SQIVND, per germline (reference sequence). The CDR3 spans 14 residues.

The chain recombines TRBV11-2 with TRBJ1-2, with TRBD1 matching over 10 bases. The CDR3 length is 14 residues. V lost 7 bases, J lost 2 bases, and 4 bases stayed unmatched. Germline values: CDR1 SGHAT, CDR2 FQNNGV. CDR3 nucleotide sequence: TGTGCCAGCACTCTGGACAGGGGGAACTATGGCTACACCTTC. Translated, it gives CASTLDRGNYGYTF.

The V gene is TRBV10-3, the J gene TRBJ2-3, with no clear D. Germline V CDR1 and CDR2: ENHRY, SYGVKD. The CDR3 is 13 amino acids. Between the trimmed V and J ends, which lost 0 bases and 4 bases, there was a span of 5 bases. The CDR3 loop is CAISESSPDTQYF. CDR3 DNA sequence: TGTGCCATCAGTGAGTCGAGTCCAGATACGCAGTATTTT.

V is TRBV5-1 and J is TRBJ2-1; D is ambiguous. V was shortened by 1 base and J by 0 bases, with 8 bases between the two germline ends. CDR3 size: 15 residues. The germline gives CDR1 SGHRS, CDR2 YFSETQ. CDR3 bases: TGCGCCAGCAGCTTGAGCGACCTCTCCTACAATGAGCAGTTCTTC. Its protein is CASSLSDLSYNEQFF.

The chain employs TRBV10-3 and TRBJ2-3; 11 bases align to TRBD2. J lost 5 bases, V lost 4 bases, and 8 bases had no gene match. The germline gives CDR1 ENHRY, CDR2 SYGVKD. The CDR3 consists of 16 residues. The CDR3 protein is CAISASTSGSVDTQYF. The CDR3, as DNA: TGTGCCATCAGTGCATCAACTAGCGGGAGTGTAGATACGCAGTATTTT.

The chain joins TRBV7-6 to TRBJ1-5, with D tentatively TRBD1 (5 bases). In germline, CDR1 is SGHVS, CDR2 FNYEAQ. The CDR3 runs 13 residues. Trimming stripped 5 bases from V and 7 bases from J, with 12 bases between. Here the CDR3 DNA reads TGTGCCAGCAGCGGGGGGGGAGGCCAGCCCCAGCATTTT. It translates to CASSGGGGQPQHF.

This clone appeared a single time. The chain employs TRBV14 and TRBJ2-1; unclear D gene. CDR1 and CDR2 from the germline V gene are SGHDN and FVKESK. The germline V and J ends were trimmed by 4 bases and 7 bases, with 17 bases remaining between them. The CDR3 runs 15 residues. CDR3 DNA: TGTGCCAGCAGCCTTATTCGCGGCCTAATGAATGAGCAGTTCTTC. It codes for CASSLIRGLMNEQFF.

This clone occurred once. The chain has TRBV10-3 and TRBJ2-3; unclear D gene. The CDR3 totals 11 residues. Germline CDR1 ENHRY, CDR2 SYGVKD. V shed 6 bases and J shed 1 base, with 2 bases lying between them. In DNA, the CDR3 is TGTGCCATCAGCGGCACAGATACGCAGTATTTT. As protein: CAISGTDTQYF.

The genes are TRBV3-1 (or the pseudogene TRBV3-2) and TRBJ2-7, with D uncertain. V lost 2 bases and J 2 bases, leaving 7 bases between the germline ends. There are 13 residues in the CDR3. Germline lookup yields CDR1 LGHDT and CDR2 YNNKEL (reference sequence). The CDR3 protein is CASSQSFTYEQYF. CDR3 DNA: TGTGCCAGCAGCCAAAGCTTTACCTACGAGCAGTACTTC.

The gene calls are TRBV3-1 (or the pseudogene TRBV3-2) and TRBJ2-3; TRBD2 matches at 13 bases. The trim removed 5 bases at V and 5 bases at J, leaving 4 bases unmatched. This CDR3 is built from 15 residues. Germline V lookup: CDR1 LGHDT, CDR2 YNNKEL (reference sequence). The CDR3 region has the DNA TGTGCCAGCAGCGGACTAGCGGGAGAGATAGATACGCAGTATTTT. This encodes CASSGLAGEIDTQYF.

This chain joins TRBV11-2 and TRBJ2-7; D perhaps matches TRBD1 (7 bases). Germline loops: CDR1 SGHAT, CDR2 FQNNGV. V was clipped by 3 bases and J by 3 bases, with 18 bases between them. The CDR3 is 16 amino acids. The CDR3 DNA sequence: TGTGCCAGCAGCTTTCCAGGGGGGACCCGCAACTACGAGCAGTACTTC. It codes for CASSFPGGTRNYEQYF. Combining the CDR3 with reference TRBV11-2 and TRBJ2-7 gives the whole variable domain EAGVAQSPRYKIIEKRQSVAFWCNPISGHATLYWYQQILGQGPKLLIQFQNNGVVDDSQLPKDRFSAERLKGVDSTLKIQPAKLEDSAVYLCASSFPGGTRNYEQYFGPGTRLTVT.

The chain recombines TRBV9 with TRBJ1-1; D is perhaps TRBD1 (6 bases). The CDR3 length is 15 residues. With 4 bases removed from V and 1 base from J, the gap between germline ends came to 14 bases. Germline values: CDR1 SGDLS, CDR2 YYNGEE. This CDR3 is CASSTTTGRNTEAFF. CDR3 DNA: TGTGCCAGCAGCACTACGACAGGCCGGAACACTGAAGCTTTCTTT.